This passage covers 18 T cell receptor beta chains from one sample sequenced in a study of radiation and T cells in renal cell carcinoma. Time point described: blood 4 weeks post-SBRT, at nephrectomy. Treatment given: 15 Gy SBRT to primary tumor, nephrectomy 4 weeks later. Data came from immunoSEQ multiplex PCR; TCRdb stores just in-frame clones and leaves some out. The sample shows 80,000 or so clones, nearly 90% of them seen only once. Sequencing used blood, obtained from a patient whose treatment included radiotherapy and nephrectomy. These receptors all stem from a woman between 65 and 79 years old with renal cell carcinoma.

CDR3 region: CASSVGSGNTIYF. CDR3 DNA: TGTGCCAGCAGTGTCGGCTCTGGAAACACCATATATTTT. The rearrangement uses TRBV6-1 and TRBJ1-3; the D is unclear. Germline V gene data show CDR1 as MNHNS and CDR2 as SASEGT. Trimming took 4 bases from V and 0 from J, leaving 4 bases between them. CDR3 length: 13 amino acids.

DNA for the CDR3: TGTGCCAGCAGCTTAGAGGCAAATCCCACAGATACGCAGTATTTT. Protein sequence: CASSLEANPTDTQYF. The gene calls are TRBV11-2 and TRBJ2-3, with no clear D. V gave up 0 bases and J gave up 2 bases, with 9 bases separating them. CDR1 and CDR2 from the germline V gene are SGHAT and FQNNGV. The CDR3 spans 15 residues.

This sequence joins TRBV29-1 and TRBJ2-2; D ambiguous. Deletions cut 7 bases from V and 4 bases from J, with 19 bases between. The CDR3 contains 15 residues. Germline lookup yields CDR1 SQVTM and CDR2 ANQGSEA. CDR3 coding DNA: TGCAGCGCAAGAGTAGCAGCCGGTGGCACCGGGGAGCTGTTTTTT. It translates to CSARVAAGGTGELFF.

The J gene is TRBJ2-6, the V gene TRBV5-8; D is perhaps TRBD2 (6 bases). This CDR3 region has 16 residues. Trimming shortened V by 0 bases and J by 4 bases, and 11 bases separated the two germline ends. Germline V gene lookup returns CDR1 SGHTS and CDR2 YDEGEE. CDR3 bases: TGTGCCAGCAGCTTGGCCGGGGGTACCGGGGCCAACGTCCTGACTTTC. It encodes CASSLAGGTGANVLTF.

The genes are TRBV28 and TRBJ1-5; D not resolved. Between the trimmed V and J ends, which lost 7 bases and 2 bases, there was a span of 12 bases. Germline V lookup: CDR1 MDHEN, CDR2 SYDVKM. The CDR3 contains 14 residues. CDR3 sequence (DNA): TGTGCCAGCACCGGCGGGGTGGGCAATCAGCCCCAGCATTTT. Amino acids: CASTGGVGNQPQHF.

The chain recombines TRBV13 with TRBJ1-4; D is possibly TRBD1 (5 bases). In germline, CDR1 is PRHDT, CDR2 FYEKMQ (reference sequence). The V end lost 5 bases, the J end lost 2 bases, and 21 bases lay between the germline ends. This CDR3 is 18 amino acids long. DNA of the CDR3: TGTGCCAGCAGCAAGAGGACAAAAATACCCCCGACTAATGAAAAACTGTTTTTT. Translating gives CASSKRTKIPPTNEKLFF.

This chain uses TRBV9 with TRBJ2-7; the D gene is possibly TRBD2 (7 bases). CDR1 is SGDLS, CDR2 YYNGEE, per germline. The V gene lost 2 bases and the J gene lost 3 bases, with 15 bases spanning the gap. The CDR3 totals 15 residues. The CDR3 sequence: CASSVVPGGDYEQYF. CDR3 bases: TGTGCCAGCAGCGTGGTGCCGGGGGGCGACTACGAGCAGTACTTC.

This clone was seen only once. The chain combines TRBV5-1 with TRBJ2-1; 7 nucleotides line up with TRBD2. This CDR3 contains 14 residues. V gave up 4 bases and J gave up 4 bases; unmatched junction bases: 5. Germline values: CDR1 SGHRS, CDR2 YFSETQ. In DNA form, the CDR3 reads TGCGCCAGCAGCCAGGGACTAACTTACAATGAGCAGTTCTTC. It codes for CASSQGLTYNEQFF.

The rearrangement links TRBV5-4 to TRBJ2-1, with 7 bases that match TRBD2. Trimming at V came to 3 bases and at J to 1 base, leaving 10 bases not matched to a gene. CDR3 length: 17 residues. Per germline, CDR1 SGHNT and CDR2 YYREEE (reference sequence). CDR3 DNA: TGTGCCAGCAGCTCCCCTCGAAGGCGGGGGTCCTACAATGAGCAGTTCTTC. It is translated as CASSSPRRRGSYNEQFF.

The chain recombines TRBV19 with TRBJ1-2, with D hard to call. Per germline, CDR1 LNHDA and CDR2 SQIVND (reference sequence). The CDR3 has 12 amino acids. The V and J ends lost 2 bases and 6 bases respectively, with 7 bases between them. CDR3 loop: CASSITGNGYTF. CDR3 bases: TGTGCCAGTAGTATAACCGGGAATGGCTACACCTTC.

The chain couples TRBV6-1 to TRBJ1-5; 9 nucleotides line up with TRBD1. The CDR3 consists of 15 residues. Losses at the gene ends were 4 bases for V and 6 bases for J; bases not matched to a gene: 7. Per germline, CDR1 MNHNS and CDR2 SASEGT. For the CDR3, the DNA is TGTGCCAGCAGTGGACATGGGACAGGGAGTCAGCCCCAGCATTTT. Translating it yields CASSGHGTGSQPQHF.

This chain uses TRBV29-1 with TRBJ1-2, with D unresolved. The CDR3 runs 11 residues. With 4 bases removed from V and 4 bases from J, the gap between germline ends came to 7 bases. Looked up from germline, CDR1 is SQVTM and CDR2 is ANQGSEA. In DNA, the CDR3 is TGCAGCGTTGGGGCAGGCTATGGCTACACCTTC. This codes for CSVGAGYGYTF.

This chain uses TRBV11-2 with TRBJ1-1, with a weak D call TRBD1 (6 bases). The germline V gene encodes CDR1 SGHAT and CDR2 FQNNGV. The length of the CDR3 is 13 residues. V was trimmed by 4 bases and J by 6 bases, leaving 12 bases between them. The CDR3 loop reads CASSYYQGPEAFF. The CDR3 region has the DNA TGTGCCAGCAGCTACTACCAGGGGCCTGAAGCTTTCTTT.

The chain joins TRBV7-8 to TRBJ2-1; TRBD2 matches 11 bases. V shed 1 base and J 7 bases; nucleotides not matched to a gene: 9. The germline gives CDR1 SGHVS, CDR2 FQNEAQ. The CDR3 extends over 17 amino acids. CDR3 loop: CASSLGRSGGAGNEQFF. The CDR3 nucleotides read TGTGCCAGCAGCTTAGGTCGTAGCGGGGGGGCCGGGAATGAGCAGTTCTTC.

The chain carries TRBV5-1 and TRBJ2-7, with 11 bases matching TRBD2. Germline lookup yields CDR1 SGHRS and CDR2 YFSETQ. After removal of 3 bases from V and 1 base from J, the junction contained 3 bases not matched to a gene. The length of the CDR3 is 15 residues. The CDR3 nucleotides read TGCGCCAGCAGCTCAACTAGCGGGAGTTCCTACGAGCAGTACTTC. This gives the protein CASSSTSGSSYEQYF.

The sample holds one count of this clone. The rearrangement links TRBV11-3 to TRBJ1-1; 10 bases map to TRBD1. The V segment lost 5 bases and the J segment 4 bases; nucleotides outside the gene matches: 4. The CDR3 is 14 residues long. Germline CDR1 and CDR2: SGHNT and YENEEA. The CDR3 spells CASSHGTGATEAFF. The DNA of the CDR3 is TGTGCCAGCAGCCACGGGACAGGGGCCACTGAAGCTTTCTTT.

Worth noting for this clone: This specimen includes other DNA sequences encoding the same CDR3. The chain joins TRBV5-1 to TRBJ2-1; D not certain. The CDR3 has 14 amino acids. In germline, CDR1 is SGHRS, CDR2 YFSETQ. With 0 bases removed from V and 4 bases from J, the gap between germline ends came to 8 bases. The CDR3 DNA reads TGCGCCAGCAGCTTGGCCGGGTTTTACAATGAGCAGTTCTTC. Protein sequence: CASSLAGFYNEQFF.

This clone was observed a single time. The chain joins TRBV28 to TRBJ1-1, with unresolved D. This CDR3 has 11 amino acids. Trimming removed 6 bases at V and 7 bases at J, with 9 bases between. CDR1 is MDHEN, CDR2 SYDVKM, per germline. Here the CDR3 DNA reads TGTGCCAGCAGGGGTAGCGGTGAAGCTTTCTTT. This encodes CASRGSGEAFF.